This is a list of T cell receptor beta chains from one sample in a study of T-cell memory formation after mild COVID-19. MiXCR, run by TCRdb on the 5' RACE reads, gives a single entry per CDR3 protein. The sample lists approximately 260,000 distinct CDR3 sequences, about 20% seen once, with roughly 23% in the top ten. The specimen sequenced was PBMCs or a T cell subset sorted from them (not recorded which). The source of these receptors is a man aged 18 to 30 who had mild COVID-19 (a few samples of this study predate the infection). Cell type and time point are not known. CDR3s include the opening cysteine and the closing phenylalanine or tryptophan. A D gene is named only where the DNA matches it firmly. Size is omitted from some rows. Given values are once, few, many or a class for expanded clones.

abundance,j_gene,d_gene,v_gene,len,CDR3aa,CDR3nt
many,TRBJ2-1,.,TRBV6-4,12,CASRSSYNEQFF,TGTGCCAGCAGGAGCTCCTACAATGAGCAGTTCTTC
.,TRBJ2-5,.,TRBV7-7,14,CASSATSFAETQYF,TGTGCCAGCAGCGCAACTAGCTTCGCGGAGACCCAGTACTTC
.,TRBJ1-1,TRBD1,TRBV12-3/TRBV12-4,12,CASSRTGAEAFF,TGTGCCAGCAGTCGTACAGGGGCTGAAGCTTTCTTT
.,TRBJ2-5,TRBD1,TRBV5-1,14,CASSHGTVQETQYF,TGCGCCAGCAGCCACGGGACAGTACAAGAGACCCAGTACTTC
.,TRBJ2-2,.,TRBV6-2/TRBV6-3,13,CATTGANTGELFF,TGTGCCACAACGGGAGCGAACACCGGGGAGCTGTTTTTT
.,TRBJ1-1,.,TRBV11-2,15,CASSLRRQGNTEAFF,TGTGCCAGCAGCTTACGGCGGCAGGGGAACACTGAAGCTTTCTTT
.,TRBJ2-5,.,TRBV2,12,CARQGRRETQYF,TGTGCCAGACAGGGTCGGAGGGAGACCCAGTACTTC
.,TRBJ1-1,.,TRBV6-6,16,CASIPPRGWGGTEAFF,TGTGCCAGCATCCCGCCCAGGGGATGGGGTGGCACTGAAGCTTTCTTT
.,TRBJ2-5,TRBD2,TRBV20-1,17,CSARGSLAGAKEETQYF,TGCAGTGCTAGGGGATCGCTAGCGGGTGCAAAGGAAGAGACCCAGTACTTC
few,TRBJ2-2,.,TRBV6-5,13,CASTRVLGGELFF,TGTGCCAGCACCCGTGTGTTGGGCGGGGAGCTGTTTTTT
many,TRBJ2-1,.,TRBV7-2,13,CASSSNSYNEQFF,TGTGCCAGCAGCTCCAACTCCTACAATGAGCAGTTCTTC
.,TRBJ2-5,.,TRBV6-4,17,CASSDARDLGVGETQYF,TGTGCCAGCAGTGACGCACGCGACCTGGGGGTAGGGGAGACCCAGTACTTC
few,TRBJ1-5,TRBD1,TRBV6-5,14,CASSSHRGDQPQHF,TGTGCCAGCAGTTCCCACAGGGGTGATCAGCCCCAGCATTTT
few,TRBJ2-4,.,TRBV6-6,14,CASSQELAKNIQYF,TGTGCCAGCAGCCAGGAGTTAGCCAAAAACATTCAGTACTTC
few,TRBJ2-2,.,TRBV2,17,CASRVEGQPPGTGELFF,TGTGCCAGCAGGGTCGAGGGACAACCCCCGGGCACCGGGGAGCTGTTTTTT